One sample yielded the 8 T cell receptor beta chains listed below, sequenced in a study of T cells in narcolepsy. Libraries were prepared by immunoSEQ multiplex PCR; TCRdb keeps only in-frame clonotypes and omits some of them. The profile shows around 35,000 clones, roughly 90% of them singletons. The sequenced sample consisted of CD45RA- memory CD4+ T cells from PBMCs. The origin of the receptors is a human donor with narcolepsy.

The V gene is TRBV6-1, the J gene TRBJ1-1; a possible D gene is TRBD1 (5 bases). CDR3 length equals 13 residues. V lost 10 bases, J lost 5 bases, and 17 bases lay in between. Germline-derived CDR1 and CDR2 are MNHNS and SASEGT. The CDR3 region is CATSGTVLTEAFF. In DNA, the CDR3 is TGTGCCACCTCCGGGACGGTACTAACTGAAGCTTTCTTT.

The chain is built from TRBV5-4 and TRBJ1-1, with D hard to call. The germline V gene encodes CDR1 SGHNT and CDR2 YYREEE (reference sequence). The CDR3 runs 14 residues. With 0 bases removed from V and 2 bases from J, the gap between germline ends came to 8 bases. CDR3 DNA sequence: TGTGCCAGCAGCTTGGAGGGCCCCAACACTGAAGCTTTCTTT. Its protein product is CASSLEGPNTEAFF. Supplemented by reference TRBV5-4 and TRBJ1-1, the full variable domain reads ETGVTQSPTHLIKTRGQQVTLRCSSQSGHNTVSWYQQALGQGPQFIFQYYREEENGRGNFPPRFSGLQFPNYSSELNVNALELDDSALYLCASSLEGPNTEAFFGQGTRLTVV.

The chain is built from TRBV2 and TRBJ1-1; no definite D call. The germline CDR1 and CDR2 sequences are SNHLY and FYNNEI. With 7 bases removed from V and 1 base from J, the gap between germline ends came to 7 bases. CDR3 length: 12 amino acids. The chain's CDR3 is CASTIWNTEAFF. The CDR3 nucleotides read TGTGCCAGCACCATCTGGAACACTGAAGCTTTCTTT. The full variable domain, in which reference TRBV2 and TRBJ1-1 provide the parts outside the CDR3, is EPEVTQTPSHQVTQMGQEVILRCVPISNHLYFYWYRQILGQKVEFLVSFYNNEISEKSEIFDDQFSVERPDGSNFTLKIRSTKLEDSAMYFCASTIWNTEAFFGQGTRLTVV.

The chain uses TRBV2 and TRBJ2-7; 11 bases align to TRBD2. This CDR3 comprises 15 residues. The V and J ends lost 5 bases and 4 bases, in that order; junction bases with no gene match: 7. Germline CDR1 and CDR2: SNHLY and FYNNEI. CDR3 in amino acids: CASSPSGTSGYEQYF. The CDR3 nucleotides read TGTGCCAGCAGTCCATCCGGGACTAGCGGTTACGAGCAGTACTTC.

This clone turned up a few times. The genes are TRBV29-1 and TRBJ2-1; 8 bases line up with TRBD1. The CDR3 is 15 amino acids. Looked up from germline, CDR1 is SQVTM and CDR2 is ANQGSEA. V trimming: 4 bases; J trimming: 6 bases; junction bases outside the gene matches: 11. The CDR3 sequence is CSVAAGGLGGNEQFF. As DNA, the CDR3 is TGCAGCGTTGCGGCAGGGGGCCTTGGGGGCAATGAGCAGTTCTTC.

CDR3: CASSNPGLAVWSEQFF. Here the CDR3 DNA reads TGTGCCAGCAGCAACCCGGGACTAGCGGTTTGGAGTGAGCAGTTCTTC. The chain uses TRBV7-8 and TRBJ2-1; 11 bases align to TRBD2. The CDR3 loop spans 16 amino acids. The germline CDR1 and CDR2 sequences are SGHVS and FQNEAQ. V dropped 5 bases and J dropped 9; count of bases not matched to a gene: 12.

The V call is TRBV7-8, the J call TRBJ1-5; D gene unclear. The V and J ends lost 1 base and 6 bases respectively, with 7 bases between them. The CDR3 runs to 13 residues. Germline V gene sequence: CDR1 SGHVS, CDR2 FQNEAQ. CDR3 protein: CASSLVKGQPQHF. The CDR3 region has the DNA TGTGCCAGCAGCTTAGTAAAGGGTCAGCCCCAGCATTTT.

The genes are TRBV25-1 and TRBJ2-7, with TRBD1 matching over 7 bases. With 4 bases clipped from V and 2 bases from J, the junction kept 5 bases outside the gene matches. The germline V gene encodes CDR1 MGHDK and CDR2 SYGVNS. This CDR3 comprises 14 residues. Here the CDR3 reads CASSVEGAAYEQYF. DNA of the CDR3: TGTGCCAGCAGTGTTGAGGGGGCCGCCTACGAGCAGTACTTC.